This paragraph reports one T cell receptor (beta chain). Its matching antigen is unknown. The sample originates from a study of Ad26.COV2.S vaccination and SARS-CoV-2 variants. Generated by immunoSEQ multiplex PCR, the TCRdb table keeps only in-frame clones and is missing some. Of a few hundred thousand clones detected, 85% to 90% appear once; the ten largest clones hold around 5.5%. Study results and limitations: Non-spike TCR breadth showed similarity between vaccine and placebo recipients. Placebo recipients had lower spike-specific TCR breadth than vaccine recipients.

The germline V and J ends were trimmed by 0 bases and 6 bases, with 15 bases remaining between them. The CDR3 is 17 amino acids. Germline V CDR1 and CDR2: SEHNR, FQNEAQ (reference sequence). The treatment was: around 19 received Ad26.COV2.S at low or high dose, single or two shots; several received placebo; per-sample allocation not given. Vaccine and placebo recipients were sampled on day 63 after the first injection. The genes are TRBV7-9 and TRBJ1-6; maybe TRBD1 (6 bases). The sequencing here drew on peripheral blood, taken in a trial of Ad26.COV2.S vaccine versus placebo. The TCR comes from a person between 18 and 59 years old who received the Ad26.COV2.S COVID-19 vaccine or a placebo. CDR3 protein: CASSLALGGGANSPLHF. CDR3 nucleotides: TGTGCCAGCAGCTTAGCGTTGGGAGGGGGAGCTAATTCACCCCTCCACTTT.